The rows below give T cell receptor beta chains drawn from one sample of a study of beta chain features in type 1 diabetes. Clones were read by immunoSEQ multiplex PCR, and TCRdb kept only the in-frame ones, dropping some. The sample comprises roughly 240,000 clones, roughly 15% of which are singletons, and around 0.03% rests with the top ten. The material sequenced was naive CD4+ T cells from blood. These receptors originate from a woman in her forties in good health. CDR3s include the opening cysteine and the closing phenylalanine or tryptophan. The order of the fields is CDR3 DNA, CDR3 protein, V gene, clone size, J gene, D gene. The D gene is left open where the match is weak. The size entry is marked missing in some rows and otherwise reads once, few, many or a size class.

CDR3nt: TGTGCCAGCACCAACGGGGTCACCGGGGAGCTGTTTTTT
CDR3aa: CASTNGVTGELFF
v_gene: TRBV7-9
abundance: many
j_gene: TRBJ2-2
d_gene: -

CDR3nt: TGTGCCAGCTCGCTAGGGAGACGGGACACCTTTTACCAAGAGACCCAGTACTTC
CDR3aa: CASSLGRRDTFYQETQYF
v_gene: TRBV18
abundance: -
j_gene: TRBJ2-5
d_gene: -

CDR3nt: TGTGCCAGCTCACCCTCTAGCGGGGGGGTTGAGCAGTACTTC
CDR3aa: CASSPSSGGVEQYF
v_gene: TRBV18
abundance: few
j_gene: TRBJ2-7
d_gene: TRBD2

CDR3nt: TGTGCCAGCAGCGCCGGGACATCGAACACCGGGGAGCTGTTTTTT
CDR3aa: CASSAGTSNTGELFF
v_gene: TRBV2
abundance: -
j_gene: TRBJ2-2
d_gene: -

CDR3nt: TGCACCAGCAGCCAAGATGACCTGGGGGGATTCTTC
CDR3aa: CTSSQDDLGGFF
v_gene: TRBV1
abundance: -
j_gene: TRBJ2-1
d_gene: -

CDR3nt: TGCGCCAGCAGTCAAGACAGGGGCTTAGAGACCCAGTACTTC
CDR3aa: CASSQDRGLETQYF
v_gene: TRBV23-1
abundance: many
j_gene: TRBJ2-5
d_gene: TRBD1

CDR3nt: TGTGCCAGCACCCTCGGGGGGACACCTCACATAGCTAACTATGGCTACACCTTC
CDR3aa: CASTLGGTPHIANYGYTF
v_gene: TRBV9
abundance: -
j_gene: TRBJ1-2
d_gene: -

CDR3nt: TGTGCCAGCAGGGGACAGGGGCTGGGAAACATTCAGTACTTC
CDR3aa: CASRGQGLGNIQYF
v_gene: TRBV6-1
abundance: -
j_gene: TRBJ2-4
d_gene: TRBD1

CDR3nt: TGTGCCAGCAGCCCCCGTATTGGCACAGATACGCAGTATTTT
CDR3aa: CASSPRIGTDTQYF
v_gene: TRBV11-2
abundance: -
j_gene: TRBJ2-3
d_gene: -

CDR3nt: TGTGCCAGCAGTCAGGACAGGGGAGGGAGCAATCAGCCCCAGCATTTT
CDR3aa: CASSQDRGGSNQPQHF
v_gene: TRBV27
abundance: few
j_gene: TRBJ1-5
d_gene: TRBD1

CDR3nt: TGTGCCAGCAGCTTAGAGGTAGGGGACCAGCATTTT
CDR3aa: CASSLEVGDQHF
v_gene: TRBV7-2
abundance: few
j_gene: TRBJ1-5
d_gene: -

CDR3nt: TGTGCCAGCAGTGAACTCTCAGAAGAGACCCAGTACTTC
CDR3aa: CASSELSEETQYF
v_gene: TRBV25-1
abundance: few
j_gene: TRBJ2-5
d_gene: -

CDR3nt: TGTGCCAGCAGCCCGCGGAGGGGTTCGGAGCCCCAGCATTTT
CDR3aa: CASSPRRGSEPQHF
v_gene: TRBV7-2
abundance: few
j_gene: TRBJ1-5
d_gene: -

CDR3nt: TGTGCCAGTCGCGGGAGCTCCTACAATGAGCAGTTCTTC
CDR3aa: CASRGSSYNEQFF
v_gene: TRBV19
abundance: few
j_gene: TRBJ2-1
d_gene: TRBD2

CDR3nt: TGTGCCAGCAGTCAGGACCGGGGTTCCGGCCACTTT
CDR3aa: CASSQDRGSGHF
v_gene: TRBV2
abundance: -
j_gene: TRBJ1-6
d_gene: -

CDR3nt: TGTGCCAGCAGCCACCCGAGACACGACAGGGGTGCAAATAATTCACCCCTCCACTTT
CDR3aa: CASSHPRHDRGANNSPLHF
v_gene: TRBV5-6
abundance: -
j_gene: TRBJ1-6
d_gene: TRBD1

CDR3nt: TGCGCCAGCAGCTTGGGGAGGGATCAGCCCCAGCATTTT
CDR3aa: CASSLGRDQPQHF
v_gene: TRBV5-1
abundance: -
j_gene: TRBJ1-5
d_gene: -

CDR3nt: TGCGCCAGCAGCTTGACAGGATCCAACTATGGCTACACCTTC
CDR3aa: CASSLTGSNYGYTF
v_gene: TRBV5-1
abundance: -
j_gene: TRBJ1-2
d_gene: -

CDR3nt: TGTGCCAGCAGGGTGACGGGAGCGGGGGGGCGGGGTGAGCAGTTCTTC
CDR3aa: CASRVTGAGGRGEQFF
v_gene: TRBV2
abundance: few
j_gene: TRBJ2-1
d_gene: TRBD2

CDR3nt: TGTGCCAGCAGCTTCCGGACTAGCGCGAGCACAGATACGCAGTATTTT
CDR3aa: CASSFRTSASTDTQYF
v_gene: TRBV5-6
abundance: few
j_gene: TRBJ2-3
d_gene: TRBD2

CDR3nt: TGTGCCAGCAGCCGGACAAGCCAATATGAAAAACTGTTTTTT
CDR3aa: CASSRTSQYEKLFF
v_gene: TRBV14
abundance: few
j_gene: TRBJ1-4
d_gene: -

CDR3nt: TGTGCCAGCATCAGGACAGGGACCAACGAGCAGTACTTC
CDR3aa: CASIRTGTNEQYF
v_gene: TRBV6-5
abundance: few
j_gene: TRBJ2-7
d_gene: TRBD1

CDR3nt: TGTGCCACCAGCAGAGTTAGGACAGGGGGTTTTAACACTGAAGCTTTCTTT
CDR3aa: CATSRVRTGGFNTEAFF
v_gene: TRBV15
abundance: -
j_gene: TRBJ1-1
d_gene: TRBD1

CDR3nt: TGTGCCAGCAGCGCAAGCGGGGGGGCCTACAATGAGCAGTTCTTC
CDR3aa: CASSASGGAYNEQFF
v_gene: TRBV9
abundance: few
j_gene: TRBJ2-1
d_gene: TRBD2

CDR3nt: TGTGCCAGCAGCGTCCGGGATGAGGCTTTCTTT
CDR3aa: CASSVRDEAFF
v_gene: TRBV7-9
abundance: -
j_gene: TRBJ1-1
d_gene: -

CDR3nt: TGTGCCAGCAGTGCGAGGGGGCAGTACTATGGCTACACCTTC
CDR3aa: CASSARGQYYGYTF
v_gene: TRBV2
abundance: few
j_gene: TRBJ1-2
d_gene: TRBD1

CDR3nt: TGTGCCAGCGGGCTCCCAGGGGTCCCCTACGAGCAGTACTTC
CDR3aa: CASGLPGVPYEQYF
v_gene: TRBV27
abundance: once
j_gene: TRBJ2-7
d_gene: -

CDR3nt: TGTGCCAGTACGACCCGACAGGGTTTTCAGCCCCAGCATTTT
CDR3aa: CASTTRQGFQPQHF
v_gene: TRBV27
abundance: few
j_gene: TRBJ1-5
d_gene: TRBD1

CDR3nt: TGTGCCAGTAGTAACGACAGGGGGTACGAGCAGTACTTC
CDR3aa: CASSNDRGYEQYF
v_gene: TRBV19
abundance: few
j_gene: TRBJ2-7
d_gene: TRBD1

CDR3nt: TGTGCCAGCAGCCAACTCGGACTAGCGGGGGAGGTAGATACGCAGTATTTT
CDR3aa: CASSQLGLAGEVDTQYF
v_gene: TRBV4-2
abundance: once
j_gene: TRBJ2-3
d_gene: TRBD2

CDR3nt: TGTGCCAGCAGTGACTCGGGGGGGACTACGGCTTTCTTT
CDR3aa: CASSDSGGTTAFF
v_gene: TRBV6-4
abundance: -
j_gene: TRBJ1-1
d_gene: -

CDR3nt: TGCGCCAGCAGCTTACTAGCGGGGGGCGGCAATGAGCAGTTCTTC
CDR3aa: CASSLLAGGGNEQFF
v_gene: TRBV5-1
abundance: -
j_gene: TRBJ2-1
d_gene: TRBD2

CDR3nt: TGTGCCAGCAGCTTAACCGGGACATATACCTACGAGCAGTACTTC
CDR3aa: CASSLTGTYTYEQYF
v_gene: TRBV5-6
abundance: once
j_gene: TRBJ2-7
d_gene: -

CDR3nt: TGTGCCAGCCTCCCGGGACAGATTGCAGATACGCAGTATTTT
CDR3aa: CASLPGQIADTQYF
v_gene: TRBV2
abundance: -
j_gene: TRBJ2-3
d_gene: TRBD1

CDR3nt: TGTGCCAGCAGCTTGGGGGGACGAGAGACCCAGTACTTC
CDR3aa: CASSLGGRETQYF
v_gene: TRBV7-2
abundance: few
j_gene: TRBJ2-5
d_gene: -

CDR3nt: TGTGCCAGCAGCGTCACCGGGACTTCCAATCAGCCCCAGCATTTT
CDR3aa: CASSVTGTSNQPQHF
v_gene: TRBV9
abundance: few
j_gene: TRBJ1-5
d_gene: -

CDR3nt: TGCGCCAGCAGCCGGAGGCAGACTAATGAAAAACTGTTTTTT
CDR3aa: CASSRRQTNEKLFF
v_gene: TRBV5-1
abundance: few
j_gene: TRBJ1-4
d_gene: -